This T cell receptor (beta chain) was identified during a study of T cells in Graves' hyperthyroidism and ophthalmopathy. Germline V CDR1 and CDR2: LGHDT, YNNKEL (reference sequence). With 1 base removed from V and 0 bases from J, the gap between germline ends came to 12 bases. The CDR3 runs to 16 residues. This clonotype showed up many times. Amplified TCR beta CDR3 regions came from RNA transcripts. TCR CDR3 underwent first-round RT-PCR with the HTBI primer set. One entry per CDR3 protein, called by TCRdb with MiXCR from the multiplex PCR reads. The sample holds about 640,000 distinct CDR3 sequences, more than 20% seen once.

Material: blood. This receptor was identified in a man aged 25-45 years with Graves' ophthalmopathy. V gene TRBV3-1 combines with J gene TRBJ1-1, with D uncertain. The chain's CDR3 is CASSQVKEVMNTEAFF. DNA for the CDR3: TGTGCCAGCAGCCAAGTTAAGGAGGTGATGAACACTGAAGCTTTCTTT.